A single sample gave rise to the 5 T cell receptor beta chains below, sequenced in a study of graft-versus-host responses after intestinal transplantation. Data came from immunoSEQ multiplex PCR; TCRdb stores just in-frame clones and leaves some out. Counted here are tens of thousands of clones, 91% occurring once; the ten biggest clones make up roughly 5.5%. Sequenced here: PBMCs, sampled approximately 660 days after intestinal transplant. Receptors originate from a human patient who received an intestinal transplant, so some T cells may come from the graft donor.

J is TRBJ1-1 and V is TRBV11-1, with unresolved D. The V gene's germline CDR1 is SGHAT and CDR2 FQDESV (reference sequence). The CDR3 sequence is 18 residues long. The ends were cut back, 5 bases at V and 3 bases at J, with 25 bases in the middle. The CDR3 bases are TGTGCCAGCAGCCCTCGTAGGCGGTCCGTACCACACGACACTGAAGCTTTCTTT. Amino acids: CASSPRRRSVPHDTEAFF. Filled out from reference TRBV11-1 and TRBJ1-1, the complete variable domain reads EAEVAQSPRYKITEKSQAVAFWCDPISGHATLYWYRQILGQGPELLVQFQDESVVDDSQLPKDRFSAERLKGVDSTLKIQPAELGDSAMYLCASSPRRRSVPHDTEAFFGQGTRLTVV.

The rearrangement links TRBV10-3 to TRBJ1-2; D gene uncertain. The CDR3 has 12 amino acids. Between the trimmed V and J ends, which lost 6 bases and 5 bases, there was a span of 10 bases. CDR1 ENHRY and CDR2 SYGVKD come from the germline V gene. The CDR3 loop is CAISSDPYGYTF. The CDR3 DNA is TGTGCCATCAGCTCAGACCCATATGGCTACACCTTC.

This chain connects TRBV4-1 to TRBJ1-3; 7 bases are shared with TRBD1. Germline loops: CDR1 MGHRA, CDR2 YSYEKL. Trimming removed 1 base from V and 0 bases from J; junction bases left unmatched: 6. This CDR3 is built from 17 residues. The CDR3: CASSQVTGATSGNTIYF. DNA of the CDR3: TGCGCCAGCAGCCAAGTTACAGGGGCGACCTCTGGAAACACCATATATTTT.

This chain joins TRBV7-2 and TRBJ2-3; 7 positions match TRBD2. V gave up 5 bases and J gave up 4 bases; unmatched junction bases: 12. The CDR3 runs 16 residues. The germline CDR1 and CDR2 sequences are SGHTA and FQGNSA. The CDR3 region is CASSPVLRGGADTQYF. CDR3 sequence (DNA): TGTGCCAGCAGCCCGGTGCTGCGGGGAGGGGCAGATACGCAGTATTTT.

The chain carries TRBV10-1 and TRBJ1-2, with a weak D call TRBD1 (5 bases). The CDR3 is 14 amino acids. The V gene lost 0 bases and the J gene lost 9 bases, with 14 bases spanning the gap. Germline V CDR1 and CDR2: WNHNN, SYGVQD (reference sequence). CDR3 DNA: TGCGCCAGCAGTGAGTCGGTTGACAGCTTCCGCTACACCTTC. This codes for CASSESVDSFRYTF.